This entry lists 15 T cell receptor beta chains sequenced from one sample in a study of T-cell memory formation after mild COVID-19. TCRdb ran MiXCR on the 5' RACE reads and lists one entry per CDR3 protein. The data hold 190,000 or so distinct CDR3 sequences, with about a fifth observed a single time. Sequenced sample: PBMCs or a T cell subset sorted from them (not recorded which). The receptor set was obtained from an adult woman who had mild COVID-19 (a few samples of this study predate the infection). Cell type and time point are not known.

V and J are TRBV9 and TRBJ2-7; 7 nucleotides agree with TRBD2. The germline gives CDR1 SGDLS, CDR2 YYNGEE. The CDR3 is 17 amino acids. V dropped 4 bases and J dropped 5; count of bases not matched to a gene: 18. CDR3 in DNA: TGTGCCAGCAGCCACCCGGGAGGAGGGACGAACGGGGACGAGCAGTACTTC. Translating it yields CASSHPGGGTNGDEQYF.

The gene calls are TRBV30 and TRBJ1-4; 7 nucleotides match TRBD1. CDR3 length: 15 residues. The germline V gene has CDR1 GTSNPN and CDR2 SVGIG (reference sequence). Germline trimming cut 3 bases from V and 7 bases from J; bases unmatched to any gene: 11. The DNA of the CDR3 is TGTGCCTGGAGCGATGGGACAGCTCCCATTGAAAAACTGTTTTTT. Protein product: CAWSDGTAPIEKLFF. Full variable domain (missing parts from reference TRBV30 and TRBJ1-4): SQTIHQWPATLVQPVGSPLSLECTVEGTSNPNLYWYRQAAGRGLQLLFYSVGIGQISSEVPQNLSASRPQDRQFILSSKKLLLSDSGFYLCAWSDGTAPIEKLFFGSGTQLSVL.

This clonotype was counted a few times. The chain uses TRBV5-6 and TRBJ2-5; 7 bases agree with TRBD1. CDR3 length: 16 amino acids. V shed 4 bases, J shed 1 base, and the junction held 10 bases outside the gene matches. CDR1 is SGHDT and CDR2 is YYEEEE in the germline V gene. CDR3 region: CASSMGAGGFQETQYF. The CDR3 DNA reads as TGTGCCAGCAGCATGGGGGCAGGGGGTTTCCAAGAGACCCAGTACTTC.

The chain links TRBV4-2 to TRBJ1-2; a possible D gene is TRBD1 (5 bases). CDR3 size: 15 residues. With 3 bases removed from V and 1 base from J, the gap between germline ends came to 12 bases. Germline V gene data show CDR1 as LGHNA and CDR2 as YNFKEQ. In nucleotides, the CDR3 is TGTGCCAGCAGCCACCCCAGCGGGGGTAACTATGGCTACACCTTC. Translating it yields CASSHPSGGNYGYTF.

The chain combines TRBV19 with TRBJ1-1; unclear D gene. Trimming pared 9 bases from V and 2 bases from J, leaving 16 bases between. CDR1 is LNHDA, CDR2 SQIVND, per germline (reference sequence). CDR3 length equals 14 residues. The CDR3 nucleotides are TGTGCCAGCTTCGGAGGTTTTGTTAACACTGAAGCTTTCTTT. Its translation: CASFGGFVNTEAFF. Complete variable domain (other parts from reference TRBV19 and TRBJ1-1): DGGITQSPKYLFRKEGQNVTLSCEQNLNHDAMYWYRQDPGQGLRLIYYSQIVNDFQKGDIAEGYSVSREKKESFPLTVTSAQKNPTAFYLCASFGGFVNTEAFFGQGTRLTVV.

The genes are TRBV29-1 and TRBJ2-2; D unresolved. Germline values: CDR1 SQVTM, CDR2 ANQGSEA. The CDR3 is 13 amino acids. Trimming removed 5 bases from V and 1 base from J, with 8 bases in between. The CDR3 is CSVREGNTGELFF. The CDR3 region has the DNA TGCAGCGTTAGAGAAGGGAACACCGGGGAGCTGTTTTTT.

This clonotype appeared a few times. The chain uses TRBV27 and TRBJ2-1, with D possibly being TRBD1 (6 bases). This CDR3 contains 15 residues. V lost 2 bases to trimming and J lost 9 bases, with 17 bases between them. Germline CDR1 MNHEY, CDR2 SMNVEV (reference sequence). This CDR3 is CASSLGDTRRFEQFF. For the CDR3, the DNA is TGTGCCAGCAGTTTAGGGGACACCCGGAGGTTTGAGCAGTTCTTC.

The chain uses TRBV11-1 and TRBJ2-7, with a tentative D call TRBD1 (7 bases). The germline V and J ends were trimmed by 5 bases and 6 bases, with 17 bases remaining between them. The CDR3 contains 14 residues. The germline V gene encodes CDR1 SGHAT and CDR2 FQDESV (reference sequence). Here the CDR3 DNA reads TGTGCCAGCAGCGGAGACAGGGACTTCACCGAGCAGTACTTC. Translating gives CASSGDRDFTEQYF.

The V and J genes are TRBV11-2 and TRBJ2-2; perhaps D is TRBD1 or TRBD2 (5 bases each). Germline V gene sequence: CDR1 SGHAT, CDR2 FQNNGV. Trimming pared 3 bases from V and 5 bases from J, leaving 10 bases between. The CDR3 sequence is 14 residues long. The CDR3: CASSFGTWTGELFF. CDR3 in DNA: TGTGCCAGCAGCTTCGGGACCTGGACCGGGGAGCTGTTTTTT.

The chain carries TRBV9 and TRBJ1-1; 7 positions agree with TRBD1. This CDR3 region has 13 residues. The V segment lost 0 bases and the J segment 8 bases; nucleotides outside the gene matches: 4. Germline V CDR1 and CDR2: SGDLS, YYNGEE. The CDR3 coding sequence is TGTGCCAGCAGCGTAGGAGTGGGACAGGAAGCTTTCTTT. As protein: CASSVGVGQEAFF.

The CDR3 region has the DNA TGCGCCAGCAGCTTCGGCTCCAATGAGCAGTTCTTC. This sequence encodes CASSFGSNEQFF. The genes are TRBV5-1 and TRBJ2-1; D gene ambiguous. Germline CDR1 and CDR2: SGHRS and YFSETQ. V dropped 2 bases and J dropped 6 bases, with 6 bases sitting between them. The CDR3 loop spans 12 amino acids. Using reference TRBV5-1 and TRBJ2-1 for the parts outside the CDR3, the full variable domain is KAGVTQTPRYLIKTRGQQVTLSCSPISGHRSVSWYQQTPGQGLQFLFEYFSETQRNKGNFPGRFSGRQFSNSRSEMNVSTLELGDSALYLCASSFGSNEQFFGPGTRLTVL.

This CDR3 reads CASSHQGSSYNEQFF. In DNA form, the CDR3 reads TGCGCCAGCAGCCATCAGGGGAGCTCCTACAATGAGCAGTTCTTC. This chain links TRBV4-3 with TRBJ2-1, with D possibly being TRBD1 (6 bases). Germline V lookup: CDR1 LGHNA, CDR2 YSLEER. The CDR3 has 15 amino acids. Trimming stripped 3 bases from V and 0 bases from J, with 9 bases between.

The sample holds many counts of this clonotype. The chain carries TRBV7-3 and TRBJ2-1, with 7 bases matching TRBD2. The V and J ends lost 8 bases and 10 bases, in that order; junction bases with no gene match: 14. The V gene's germline CDR1 is SGHTA and CDR2 FQGTGA. The CDR3 spans 14 residues. In nucleotides, the CDR3 is TGTGCCAGCTCCTCTGGCAGCGGGGAGGGGGAGCAGTTCTTC. Its translation is CASSSGSGEGEQFF.

This chain joins TRBV20-1 and TRBJ2-7; D gene ambiguous. The V end lost 7 bases, the J end lost 3 bases, and 13 bases lay between the germline ends. Germline-derived CDR1 and CDR2 are DFQATT and SNEGSKA (reference sequence). This CDR3 spans 12 amino acids. CDR3 amino acids: CSVSGPSYEQYF. CDR3 bases: TGCAGTGTCTCGGGCCCAAGCTACGAGCAGTACTTC.

The V call is TRBV12-3 or TRBV12-4, the J call TRBJ1-4, with 10 nucleotides matching TRBD1. The junction had 4 bases not matched to a gene; V was cut back by 5 bases and J by 7 bases. This CDR3 comprises 14 residues. CDR3 in amino acids: CASSPGQGGEKLFF. CDR3 sequence (DNA): TGTGCCAGCAGTCCTGGACAGGGGGGTGAAAAACTGTTTTTT.